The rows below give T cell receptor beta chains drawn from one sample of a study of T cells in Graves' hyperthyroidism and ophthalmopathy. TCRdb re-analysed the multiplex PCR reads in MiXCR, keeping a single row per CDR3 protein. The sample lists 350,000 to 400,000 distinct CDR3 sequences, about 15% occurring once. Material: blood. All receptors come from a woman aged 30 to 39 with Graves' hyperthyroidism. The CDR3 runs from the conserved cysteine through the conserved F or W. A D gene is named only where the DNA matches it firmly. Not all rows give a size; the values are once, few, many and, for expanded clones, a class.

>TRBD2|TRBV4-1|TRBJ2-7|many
TGCGCCAGCAGCCAGGCGACTAGCGGGAGCTACGAGCAGTACTTC
CASSQATSGSYEQYF
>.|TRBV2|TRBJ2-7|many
TGTGCCAGCAGTTTCGCACTCTTCGAGCAGTACTTC
CASSFALFEQYF
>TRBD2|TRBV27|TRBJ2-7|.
TGTGCCAGCAGTGCGACTAGCGGGGGAACCTACGAGCAGTACTTC
CASSATSGGTYEQYF
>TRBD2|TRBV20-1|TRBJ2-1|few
TGCAGTGCCCGCACTAGCGGGAGGGCCGTTGGGAATGAGCAGTTCTTC
CSARTSGRAVGNEQFF
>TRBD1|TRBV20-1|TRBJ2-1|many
TGCAGTGCGCCGACGGACAGGGGGTCCTACAATGAGCAGTTCTTC
CSAPTDRGSYNEQFF
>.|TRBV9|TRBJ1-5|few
TGTGCCAGCAGCCCCCGGGCCGAGCATTTT
CASSPRAEHF
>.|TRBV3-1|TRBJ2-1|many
TGTGCCAGCAGCCATACAGGTTGGGATGAGCAGTTCTTC
CASSHTGWDEQFF
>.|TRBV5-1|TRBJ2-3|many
TGTGCCAGCAGCCCGAGGGTGGATACGCAGTATTTT
CASSPRVDTQYF
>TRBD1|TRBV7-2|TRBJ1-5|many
TGTGCCAGCAGCCAAAGGACTGGCAGGGGGTCCTATAGCAATCAGCCCCAGCATTTT
CASSQRTGRGSYSNQPQHF
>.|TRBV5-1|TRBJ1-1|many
TGCGCCAGCAGCTTGGACAGGGTAATCACTGAAGCTTTCTTT
CASSLDRVITEAFF
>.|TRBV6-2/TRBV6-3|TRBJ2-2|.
TGTGCCAGCAGTTACTCGAAGGAGGGCGGGGAGCTGTTTTTT
CASSYSKEGGELFF
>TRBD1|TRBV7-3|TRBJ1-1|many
TGTGCCAGCAGCCTGAACGGACAGGTTAACACTGAAGCTTTCTTT
CASSLNGQVNTEAFF
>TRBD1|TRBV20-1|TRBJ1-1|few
TGCAGTGCGACCAGGGCAGGGGGCAACACTGAAGCTTTCTTT
CSATRAGGNTEAFF
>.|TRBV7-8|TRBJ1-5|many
TGTGCCAGCAGCTTAGTTAGTGAGCAGCCCCAGCATTTT
CASSLVSEQPQHF
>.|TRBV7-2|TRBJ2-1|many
TGTGCCAGCACCCTAACAGGGGGGGGTGGCAATGAGCAGTTCTTC
CASTLTGGGGNEQFF
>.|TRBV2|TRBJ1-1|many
TGTGCCAGCAGTTACTTCGGCAGGCAGAACACTGAAGCTTTCTTT
CASSYFGRQNTEAFF
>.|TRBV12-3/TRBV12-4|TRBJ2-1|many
TGTGCCAGCAGTTTAACTTTCCAGTTGTTATCCGATGAGCAGTTCTTC
CASSLTFQLLSDEQFF
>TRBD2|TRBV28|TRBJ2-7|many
TGTGCCAGCACCTTGACACTAGCGGGAGGAAACGAGCAGTACTTC
CASTLTLAGGNEQYF
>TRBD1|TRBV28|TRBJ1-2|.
TGTGCCAGCAGTAGACAGGGAGCAGCTAACTATGGCTACACCTTC
CASSRQGAANYGYTF
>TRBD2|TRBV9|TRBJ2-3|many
TGTGCCAGCAGCCCTACCCCGGGGACTAACACAGATACGCAGTATTTT
CASSPTPGTNTDTQYF
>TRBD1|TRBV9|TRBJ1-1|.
TGTGCCAGCAGCGAACTGGGACAGGGGGAGGGTGAAGCTTTCTTT
CASSELGQGEGEAFF
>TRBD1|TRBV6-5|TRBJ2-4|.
TGTGCCAGCAGTTACTCCGGACAGGGGAGAAACATTCAGTACTTC
CASSYSGQGRNIQYF
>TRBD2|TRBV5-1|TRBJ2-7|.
TGCGCCAGCAGCTTGGATGGGACTACCTCCTACGAGCAGTACTTC
CASSLDGTTSYEQYF
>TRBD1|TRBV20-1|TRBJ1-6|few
TGCAGTGCTTCCCCGGGGCAGGGGGCCAATTCACCCCTCCACTTT
CSASPGQGANSPLHF
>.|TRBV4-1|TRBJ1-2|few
TGCGCCAGCAGCCAAGAGGGGGGGATGAACTATGGCTACACCTTC
CASSQEGGMNYGYTF
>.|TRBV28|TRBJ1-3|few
TGTGCCAGCAGTTTAGAGGCGGGCGCTGGAAACACCATATATTTT
CASSLEAGAGNTIYF
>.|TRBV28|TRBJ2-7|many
TGTGCCAGCAGCCTAATCCGGACCGCTCCCTTTATGGACGAGCAGTACTTC
CASSLIRTAPFMDEQYF
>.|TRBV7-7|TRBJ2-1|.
TGTGCTAGCAGCTCGGGCCTAGGGGATGAGCAGTTCTTC
CASSSGLGDEQFF
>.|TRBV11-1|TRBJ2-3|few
TGTGCCAGCAGCTTAGTCACATCAGCCGGGTGGGATACGCAGTATTTT
CASSLVTSAGWDTQYF
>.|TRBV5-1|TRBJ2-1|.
TGCGCCAGCAGCTGGGCAGTAGCCTCCTACAATGAGCAGTTCTTC
CASSWAVASYNEQFF
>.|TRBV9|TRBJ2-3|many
TGTGCCAGCAGCGCTCCCAGGGCTGATACGCAGTATTTT
CASSAPRADTQYF
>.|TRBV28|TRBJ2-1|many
TGTGCCAGCAGTTCCCGACAGCGTAACAATGAGCAGTTCTTC
CASSSRQRNNEQFF
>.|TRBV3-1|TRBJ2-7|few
TGTGCCAGCAGCGCACGGGGCTGGTCTGACGAGCAGTACTTC
CASSARGWSDEQYF
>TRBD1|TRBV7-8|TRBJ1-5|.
TGTGCCAGCAGCTGGTCTGGACAGGGGGCGAGGAGCAATCAGCCCCAGCATTTT
CASSWSGQGARSNQPQHF
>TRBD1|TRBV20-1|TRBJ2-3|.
TGCAGTGCTAAAGGGGGCAGCACAGATACGCAGTATTTT
CSAKGGSTDTQYF
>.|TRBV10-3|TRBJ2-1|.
TGTGCAGCCAGCAGGGGATTCTCCTACAATGAGCAGTTCTTC
CAASRGFSYNEQFF
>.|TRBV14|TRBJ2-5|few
TGTGCCAGCAGCCCCGGAGTGAGGGGGAAAGAAGAGACCCAGTACTTC
CASSPGVRGKEETQYF
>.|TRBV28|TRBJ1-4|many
TGTGCCAGCAGTGCCGGGCGGGCAACTAATGAAAAACTGTTTTTT
CASSAGRATNEKLFF
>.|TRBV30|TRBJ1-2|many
TGTGCCTGGAGTGCTACAGGCTATGGCTACACCTTC
CAWSATGYGYTF
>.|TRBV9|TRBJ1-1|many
TGTGCCAGCAGCGTAGGAAGTCGGATGAACACTGAAGCTTTCTTT
CASSVGSRMNTEAFF
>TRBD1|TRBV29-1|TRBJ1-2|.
TGCAGCGTAGTCGACAGGGGCGGGAATGGCTACACCTTC
CSVVDRGGNGYTF
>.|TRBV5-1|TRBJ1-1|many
TGCGCCAGCAGCTCGCAAGGGATGAACACTGAAGCTTTCTTT
CASSSQGMNTEAFF
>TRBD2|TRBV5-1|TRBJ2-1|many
TGCGCCAGCAGCAGAACTAGCGGGTACTCCTACAATGAGCAGTTCTTC
CASSRTSGYSYNEQFF
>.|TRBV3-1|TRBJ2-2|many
TGTGCCAGCAGCCAAAATGGGGGCACCGGGGAGCTGTTTTTT
CASSQNGGTGELFF
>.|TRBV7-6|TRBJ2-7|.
TGTGCCAGCAGCCGAACGGAGCACCACTCCTACGAGCAGTACTTC
CASSRTEHHSYEQYF
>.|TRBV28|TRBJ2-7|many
TGTGCCAGCAGTTTATTGGAGGTGTTGGCAGGGAGGAACGAGCAGTACTTC
CASSLLEVLAGRNEQYF
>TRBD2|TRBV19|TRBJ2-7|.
TGTGCCACTCTACGGGCCGGGGGGTACGAGCAGTACTTC
CATLRAGGYEQYF
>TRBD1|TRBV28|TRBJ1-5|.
TGTGCCAGCATCCTAGACAGGGGTAATCAGCCCCAGCATTTT
CASILDRGNQPQHF
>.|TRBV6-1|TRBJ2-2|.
TGTGCCAGCAGATCAACCCTCGATGCCGGGGAGCTGTTTTTT
CASRSTLDAGELFF
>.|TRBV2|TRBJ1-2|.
TGTGCCACTCAGGGGTCGAACTATGGCTACACCTTC
CATQGSNYGYTF